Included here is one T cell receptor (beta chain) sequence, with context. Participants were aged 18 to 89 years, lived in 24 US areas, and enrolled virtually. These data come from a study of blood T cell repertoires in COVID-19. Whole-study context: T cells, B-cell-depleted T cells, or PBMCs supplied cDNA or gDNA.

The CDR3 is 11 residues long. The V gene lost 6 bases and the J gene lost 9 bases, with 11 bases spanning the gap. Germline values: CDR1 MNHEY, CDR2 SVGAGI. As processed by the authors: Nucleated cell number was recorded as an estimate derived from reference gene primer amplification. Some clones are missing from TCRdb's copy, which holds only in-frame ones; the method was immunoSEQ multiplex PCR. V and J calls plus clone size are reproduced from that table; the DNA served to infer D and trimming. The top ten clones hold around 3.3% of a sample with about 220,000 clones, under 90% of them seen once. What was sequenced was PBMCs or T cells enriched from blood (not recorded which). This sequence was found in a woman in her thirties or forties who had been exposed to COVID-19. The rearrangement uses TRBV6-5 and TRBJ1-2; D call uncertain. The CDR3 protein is CASSILRSYTF. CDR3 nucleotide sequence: TGTGCCAGCAGCATTTTGCGCAGCTACACCTTC.